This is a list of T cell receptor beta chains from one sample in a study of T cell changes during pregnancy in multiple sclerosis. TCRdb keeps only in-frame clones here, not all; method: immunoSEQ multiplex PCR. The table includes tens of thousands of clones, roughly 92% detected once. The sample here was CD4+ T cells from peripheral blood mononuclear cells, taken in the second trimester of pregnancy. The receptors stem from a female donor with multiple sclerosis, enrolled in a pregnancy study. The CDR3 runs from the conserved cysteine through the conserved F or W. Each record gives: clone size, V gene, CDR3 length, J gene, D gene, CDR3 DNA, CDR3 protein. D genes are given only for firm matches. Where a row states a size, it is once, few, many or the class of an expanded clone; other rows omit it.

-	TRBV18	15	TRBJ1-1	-	TGTGCCAGCTCAACTCTGGTGCGCAGGGGTCCTGAAGCTTTCTTT	CASSTLVRRGPEAFF
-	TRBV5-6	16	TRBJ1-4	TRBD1	TGTGCCAGCAGCTTAGGTCCAGCAGGGGGTAATGAAAAACTGTTTTTT	CASSLGPAGGNEKLFF
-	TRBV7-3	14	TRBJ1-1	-	TGTGCCAGCAGCTTAAAGATGGGGAGTACTGAAGCTTTCTTT	CASSLKMGSTEAFF
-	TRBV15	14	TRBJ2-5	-	TGTGCCACCAGCAGACAGGGAAGGCAAGAGACCCAGTACTTC	CATSRQGRQETQYF
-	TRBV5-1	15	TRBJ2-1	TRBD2	TGCGCCAGCAGCTTGGGGCGGGGGGGATACAATGAGCAGTTCTTC	CASSLGRGGYNEQFF
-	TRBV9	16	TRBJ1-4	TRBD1	TGTGCCAGCAGCGTTGCCAGGGGGCTTGCTAATGAAAAACTGTTTTTT	CASSVARGLANEKLFF
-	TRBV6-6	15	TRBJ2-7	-	TGTGCCAGCAGTTACCCGAATGGGGGCGGCTACGAGCAGTACTTC	CASSYPNGGGYEQYF
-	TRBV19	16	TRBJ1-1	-	TGTGCCAGTAGTACCCACCCACAGGGAACGGGCACTGAAGCTTTCTTT	CASSTHPQGTGTEAFF
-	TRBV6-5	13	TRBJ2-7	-	TGTGCCAGTAAAGATCCAGATTCCTACGAGCAGTACTTC	CASKDPDSYEQYF
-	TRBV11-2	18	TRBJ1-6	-	TGTGCCAGCAGCTTAGTTAGGGAACAGGGAGTTAATAATTCACCCCTCCACTTT	CASSLVREQGVNNSPLHF
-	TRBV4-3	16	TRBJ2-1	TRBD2	TGCGCCAGCAGCCAAGACGGAAGCGGGGGTTACAATGAGCAGTTCTTC	CASSQDGSGGYNEQFF
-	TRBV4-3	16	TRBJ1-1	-	TGCGCCAGCAGCCATCAATCCGACCGCGGTGGCACTGAAGCTTTCTTT	CASSHQSDRGGTEAFF
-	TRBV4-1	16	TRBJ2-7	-	TGCGCCAGCAGCCAAGATCTCGTCGTTAGTCCCTACGAGCAGTACTTC	CASSQDLVVSPYEQYF
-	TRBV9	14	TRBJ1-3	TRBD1	TGTGCCAGCAGCGAGGGACAGGGGCGAAACACCATATATTTT	CASSEGQGRNTIYF
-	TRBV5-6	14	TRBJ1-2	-	TGTGCCAGCAGCTTGATTCGTCTAACCTATGGCTACACCTTC	CASSLIRLTYGYTF
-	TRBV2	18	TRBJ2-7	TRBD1	TGTGCCAGCAGTGACATGATTCCAGGGGGCGCTCAGGGAGGCGAGCAGTACTTC	CASSDMIPGGAQGGEQYF
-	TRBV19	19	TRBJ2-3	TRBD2	TGTGCCAGTACCGCCCCTGGTGGTAGCGGGGGATCTAGCACAGATACGCAGTATTTT	CASTAPGGSGGSSTDTQYF
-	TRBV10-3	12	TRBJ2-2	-	TGTGCCACCACACGTCATGCCGGGGAGCTGTTTTTT	CATTRHAGELFF
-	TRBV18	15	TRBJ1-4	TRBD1	TGTGCCAGCTCACGCAGACAGGGGACTAATGAAAAACTGTTTTTT	CASSRRQGTNEKLFF
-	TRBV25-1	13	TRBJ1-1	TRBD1	TGTGCCAGCAGTCTACAGGGGTATACTGAAGCTTTCTTT	CASSLQGYTEAFF
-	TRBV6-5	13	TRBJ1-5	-	TGTGCCAGCAGTTACGATGGTATCAGGCCCCAGCATTTT	CASSYDGIRPQHF
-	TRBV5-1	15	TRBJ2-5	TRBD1	TGCGCCAGCAGCCCCGAGACAGGGAGAGGCGAGACCCAGTACTTC	CASSPETGRGETQYF
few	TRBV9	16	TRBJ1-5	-	TGTGCCAGCAGCGTAGGGGGAACAGGTAATGATCAGCCCCAGCATTTT	CASSVGGTGNDQPQHF
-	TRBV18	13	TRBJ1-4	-	TGTGCCAGCTCACCATGGAGTAATGAAAAACTGTTTTTT	CASSPWSNEKLFF
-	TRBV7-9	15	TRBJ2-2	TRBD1	TGTGCCAGCAGCGTCGGACAGGGGGCGTTCGGGGAGCTGTTTTTT	CASSVGQGAFGELFF
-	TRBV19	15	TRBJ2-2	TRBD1	TGTGCCAGCCGCGGACAGGGTAGTGACACCGGGGAGCTGTTTTTT	CASRGQGSDTGELFF
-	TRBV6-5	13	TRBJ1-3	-	TGTGCCAGCAGTTACCCGGGATCGAGGACCATATATTTT	CASSYPGSRTIYF
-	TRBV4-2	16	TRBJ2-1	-	TGTGCCAGCAGCCGGGCAAGAGGGGGCTCCTACAATGAGCAGTTCTTC	CASSRARGGSYNEQFF
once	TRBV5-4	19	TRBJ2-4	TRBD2	TGTGCCAGCAGCCCGGGAGGTGTTAGGGGAGTCTTAGCCAAAAACATTCAGTACTTC	CASSPGGVRGVLAKNIQYF
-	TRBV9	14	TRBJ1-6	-	TGTGCCAGCAGCGTTGGGCAGGGGAATTCACCCCTCCACTTT	CASSVGQGNSPLHF
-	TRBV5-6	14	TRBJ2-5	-	TGTGCCAGCAGCTCCACCGCGGTACAAGAGACCCAGTACTTC	CASSSTAVQETQYF
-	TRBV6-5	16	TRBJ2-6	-	TGTGCCAGCAGTTACTGGGCGGGCTCTGGGGCCAACGTCCTGACTTTC	CASSYWAGSGANVLTF
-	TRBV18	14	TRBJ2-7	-	TGTGCCAGCTCACCAGGGCAGGGGAGATACGAGCAGTACTTC	CASSPGQGRYEQYF
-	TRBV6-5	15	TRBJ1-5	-	TGTGCCAGCAGCCGTGTTCCGGGGAGCAATCAGCCCCAGCATTTT	CASSRVPGSNQPQHF
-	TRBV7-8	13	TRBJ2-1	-	TGTGCCAGCAGCTTATTTCGAGGGAGAGGGCAGTTCTTC	CASSLFRGRGQFF
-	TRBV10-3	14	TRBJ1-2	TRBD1	TGTGCCATCAGTTGGACAGGGAACCCTTATGGCTACACCTTC	CAISWTGNPYGYTF
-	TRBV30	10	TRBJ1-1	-	TGTGCCGGATACAGAACTGAAGCTTTCTTT	CAGYRTEAFF
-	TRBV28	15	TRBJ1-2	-	TGTGCCAGCACTAAGACAGCCGTACCTTCCTATGGCTACACCTTC	CASTKTAVPSYGYTF
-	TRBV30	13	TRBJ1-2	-	TGTGCCTGGACCCCATCAGGGGCTCACGGCTACACCTTC	CAWTPSGAHGYTF
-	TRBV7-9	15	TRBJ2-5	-	TGTGCCAGCACCTTCTTGACGGGAGCTCTGGGGACCCAGTACTTC	CASTFLTGALGTQYF
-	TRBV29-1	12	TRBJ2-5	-	TGCAGCGTTGGGAACCCGGGGGAGACCCAGTACTTC	CSVGNPGETQYF
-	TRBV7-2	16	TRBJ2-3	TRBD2	TGTGCCAGCAGCTTAGCAGCTAGCGGACCGACAGATACGCAGTATTTT	CASSLAASGPTDTQYF
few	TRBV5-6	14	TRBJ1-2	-	TGTGCCAGCAGCCCCGGACCTACAGGGTATGGCTACACCTTC	CASSPGPTGYGYTF
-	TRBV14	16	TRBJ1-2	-	TGTGCCAGCAGCCAAGGAGCGGGGCGCAAGGGCTATGGCTACACCTTC	CASSQGAGRKGYGYTF
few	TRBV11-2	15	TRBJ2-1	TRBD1	TGTGCCAGCAGCTTATACCAGGGGGCGCAGGATGAGCAGTTCTTC	CASSLYQGAQDEQFF
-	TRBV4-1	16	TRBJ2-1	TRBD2	TGCGCCAGCAGCCAAGGCCTAGCGGGGGGGCCTGGTGAGCAGTTCTTC	CASSQGLAGGPGEQFF
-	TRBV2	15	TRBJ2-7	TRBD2	TGTGCCAGCATCCCACGGAGCGGGGGGTTCTACGAGCAGTACTTC	CASIPRSGGFYEQYF
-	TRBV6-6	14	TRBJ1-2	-	TGTGCCAGCAGTCCTGACTTTTACAACTATGGCTACACCTTC	CASSPDFYNYGYTF
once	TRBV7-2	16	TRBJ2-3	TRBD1	TGTGCCAGCAGCTCGGGTAGTGGACAGGGAGAAGATACGCAGTATTTT	CASSSGSGQGEDTQYF
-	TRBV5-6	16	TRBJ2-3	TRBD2	TGTGCCAGCACCCTACTAGCGGCCCCTAGCACAGATACGCAGTATTTT	CASTLLAAPSTDTQYF
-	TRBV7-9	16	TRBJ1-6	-	TGTGCCAGCAGCATACTTCTACCCTCCTTTAATTCACCCCTCCACTTT	CASSILLPSFNSPLHF
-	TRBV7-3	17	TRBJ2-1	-	TGTGCCAGCAGCTCTAAAGGAGCCGGGACATCGAGGGATGAGCAGTTCTTC	CASSSKGAGTSRDEQFF
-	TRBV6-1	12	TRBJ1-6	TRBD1	TGTGCCAGCAGGACAGGGAATTCACCCCTCCACTTT	CASRTGNSPLHF
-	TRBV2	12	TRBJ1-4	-	TGTGCCAGCAGGACCGGGTATGAAAAACTGTTTTTT	CASRTGYEKLFF
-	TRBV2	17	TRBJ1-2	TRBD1	TGTGCCAGCAGCGAAAGGGGGACAGGGAATCCTAACTATGGCTACACCTTC	CASSERGTGNPNYGYTF
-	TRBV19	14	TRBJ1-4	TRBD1	TGTGCCAGTGGGGGACAGGGGATTAATGAAAAACTGTTTTTT	CASGGQGINEKLFF
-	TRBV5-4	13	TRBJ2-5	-	TGTGCCAGCAGTATGCGCGGGCGAGAGACCCAGTACTTC	CASSMRGRETQYF
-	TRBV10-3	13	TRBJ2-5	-	TGTGCCATCAGTGAGGGGGGCTGGGAGACCCAGTACTTC	CAISEGGWETQYF
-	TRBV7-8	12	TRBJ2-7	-	TGTGCCAGCAGCTTAATCGGTTACGAGCAGTACTTC	CASSLIGYEQYF